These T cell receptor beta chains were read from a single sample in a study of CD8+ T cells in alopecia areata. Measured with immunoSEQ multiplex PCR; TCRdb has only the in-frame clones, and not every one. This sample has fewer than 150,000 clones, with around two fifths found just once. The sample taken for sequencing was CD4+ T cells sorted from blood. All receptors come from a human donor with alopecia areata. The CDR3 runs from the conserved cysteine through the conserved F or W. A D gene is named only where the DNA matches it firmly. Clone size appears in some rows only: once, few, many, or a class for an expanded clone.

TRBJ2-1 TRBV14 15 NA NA TGTGCCAGCAGCCAAGATTCGAGGGTCTACAATGAGCAGTTCTTC CASSQDSRVYNEQFF
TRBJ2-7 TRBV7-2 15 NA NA TGTGCCAGCAGCTTAGGGTCGGGCCCAACCTACGAGCAGTACTTC CASSLGSGPTYEQYF
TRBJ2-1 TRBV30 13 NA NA TGTGCCTGGAGTGTCGACGGCTTCAATGAGCAGTTCTTC CAWSVDGFNEQFF
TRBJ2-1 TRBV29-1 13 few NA TGCAGCGTCGGACATTCAGACCACAATGAGCAGTTCTTC CSVGHSDHNEQFF
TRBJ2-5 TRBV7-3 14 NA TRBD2 TGTGCCAGCTCTGCTAGCGGGTCAAAGGAGACCCAGTACTTC CASSASGSKETQYF
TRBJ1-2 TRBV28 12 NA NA TGTGCCAGCACCTCCAGGGGATATGGCTACACCTTC CASTSRGYGYTF
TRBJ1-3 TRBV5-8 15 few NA TGTGCCAGCAGCTTATATCGGACGGCTGGAAACACCATATATTTT CASSLYRTAGNTIYF
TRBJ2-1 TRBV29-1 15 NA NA TGCAGCGTTGCCCTCGTGGCTAGCTCCTACAATGAGCAGTTCTTC CSVALVASSYNEQFF
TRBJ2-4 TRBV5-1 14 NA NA TGCGCCAGCAAGAAGGACAGTGGTGAGAACATTCAGTACTTC CASKKDSGENIQYF
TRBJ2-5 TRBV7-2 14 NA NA TGTGCCAGCAGCCATCCCGGACAGCAAGAGACCCAGTACTTC CASSHPGQQETQYF
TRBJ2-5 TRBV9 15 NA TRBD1 TGTGCCAGCAGCGTGTTAGGACAGGGCCAAGAGACCCAGTACTTC CASSVLGQGQETQYF
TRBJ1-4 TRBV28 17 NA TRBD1 TGTGCCAGCAGTTTACCACTACAGGGGGCGACTTTGGTAAAACTGTTTTTT CASSLPLQGATLVKLFF
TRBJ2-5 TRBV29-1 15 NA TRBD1 TGCAGCGTTGATAAGGGTGACAGGGGCATAGAGACCCAGTACTTC CSVDKGDRGIETQYF
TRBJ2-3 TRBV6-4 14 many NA TGTGCCAGCAGTGATCGCCTGGGGACAGATACGCAGTATTTT CASSDRLGTDTQYF
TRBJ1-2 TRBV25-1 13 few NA TGTGCCAGCAGTGCCCAGGGAAACTATGGCTACACCTTC CASSAQGNYGYTF
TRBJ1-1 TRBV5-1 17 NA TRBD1 TGCGCCAGCAGCTTGGGCGGGACAGGGGGCGCGCACACTGAAGCTTTCTTT CASSLGGTGGAHTEAFF
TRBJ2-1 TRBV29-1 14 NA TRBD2 TGCAGCGCCCAGGGAGGGGTCTTCTACAATGAGCAGTTCTTC CSAQGGVFYNEQFF
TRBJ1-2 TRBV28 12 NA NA TGTGCCAGCAGCGAGGGTCTAGATGGCTACACCTTC CASSEGLDGYTF
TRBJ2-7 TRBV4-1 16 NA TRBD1 TGCGCCAGCAGCCAAGGGGAGGGACAGGGGTTCCTCGAGCAGTACTTC CASSQGEGQGFLEQYF
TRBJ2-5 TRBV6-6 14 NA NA TGTGCCAGCAGTTACTCCGGGAGTCAAGAGACCCAGTACTTC CASSYSGSQETQYF
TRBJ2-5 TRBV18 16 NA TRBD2 TGTGCCAGCTCACCAAGCGTAGGGCGGGGGCAAGAGACCCAGTACTTC CASSPSVGRGQETQYF
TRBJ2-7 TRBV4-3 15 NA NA TGCGCCAGCAGCCAAGATGCCGGTCCGGCGAGAGAGCAGTACTTC CASSQDAGPAREQYF
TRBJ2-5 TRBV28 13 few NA TGTGCCAGCAGTTTGGGAAGCCTGGAGACCCAGTACTTC CASSLGSLETQYF
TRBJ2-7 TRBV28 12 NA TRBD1 TGTGCCACCCGAACAGGGGACTACGAGCAGTACTTC CATRTGDYEQYF
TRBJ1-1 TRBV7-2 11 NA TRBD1 TGTGCCAGCAGTCCACAGGGGTGGGCTTTCTTT CASSPQGWAFF
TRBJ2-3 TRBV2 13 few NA TGTGCCAGCAGTGAAGGACCGCTAGATACGCAGTATTTT CASSEGPLDTQYF
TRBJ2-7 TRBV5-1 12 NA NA TGCGCCAGCAGCTCCGGAGACAAAGGGCAGTACTTC CASSSGDKGQYF
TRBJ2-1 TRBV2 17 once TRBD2 TGTGCCAGCAGTGCGAGACTAGCGGCCATCACCTACAATGAGCAGTTCTTC CASSARLAAITYNEQFF
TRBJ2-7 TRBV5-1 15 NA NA TGCGCCAGCAGCTTGCTCCCCACTTTAAGCTACGAGCAGTACTTC CASSLLPTLSYEQYF
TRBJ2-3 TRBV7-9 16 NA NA TGTGCCAGCAGCAGGGGCGGGCGTGCAGGGGCAGATACGCAGTATTTT CASSRGGRAGADTQYF
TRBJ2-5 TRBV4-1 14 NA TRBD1 TGCGCCAGCAGCCGGACAGGGTCTTTGGAGACCCAGTACTTC CASSRTGSLETQYF